These 27 T cell receptor beta chains originate from one sample sequenced in a study of cytomegalovirus exposure and HLA in healthy donors. The study ran its PCR with 60 Vbeta and 13 Jbeta primers. Sequencing used immunoSEQ multiplex PCR; TCRdb keeps in-frame clones, though not all of them. In all, the sample yields tens of thousands of clones. The specimen was PBMCs. These receptors all stem from a woman between 55 and 75 years old in good health and CMV-seronegative.

The V call is TRBV7-9, the J call TRBJ2-7, with TRBD1 matching 8 bases. Losses at the gene ends were 5 bases for V and 5 bases for J; bases not matched to a gene: 11. This CDR3 contains 15 residues. Germline assignment: CDR1 SEHNR and CDR2 FQNEAQ (reference sequence). CDR3 sequence: CASSKGQGSGNEQYF. The CDR3 coding sequence is TGTGCCAGCAGCAAAGGACAGGGAAGTGGGAACGAGCAGTACTTC.

The genes are TRBV7-8 and TRBJ2-7, with D possibly being TRBD2 (6 bases). Germline V gene lookup returns CDR1 SGHVS and CDR2 FQNEAQ. The CDR3 consists of 17 residues. Deletions cut 4 bases from V and 3 bases from J, with 22 bases between. The CDR3 loop reads CASSYLTSGTSIYEQYF. The DNA of the CDR3 is TGTGCCAGCAGCTACCTGACATCTGGGACTTCGATCTACGAGCAGTACTTC. Based on the CDR3 plus reference TRBV7-8 and TRBJ2-7, the full variable domain is GAGVSQSPRYKVAKRGQDVALRCDPISGHVSLFWYQQALGQGPEFLTYFQNEAQLDKSGLPSDRFFAERPEGSVSTLKIQRTQQEDSAVYLCASSYLTSGTSIYEQYFGPGTRLTVT.

A remark on this clone: Germline and junction disagree at one end, which may indicate a read error. This sequence joins TRBV9 and TRBJ2-7, with TRBD1 matching 11 bases. The CDR3 covers 15 residues. The germline V gene encodes CDR1 SGDLS and CDR2 YYNGEE. CDR3 in amino acids: CASSVGTGGSYERYF. The CDR3 DNA reads as TGTGCCAGCAGCGTCGGGACAGGGGGATCCTACGAGCGGTACTTC.

V is TRBV5-1 and J is TRBJ2-5; 8 bases fit TRBD2. Germline-derived CDR1 and CDR2 are SGHRS and YFSETQ. This CDR3 contains 15 residues. The trim removed 0 bases at V and 8 bases at J, leaving 9 bases unmatched. This CDR3 reads CASSLAREGVRTQYF. Here the CDR3 DNA reads TGCGCCAGCAGCTTGGCTCGGGAGGGCGTACGAACCCAGTACTTC.

V and J are TRBV5-1 and TRBJ2-2; 7 bases are a match to TRBD2. The CDR3 sequence is 16 residues long. The trim removed 3 bases at V and 4 bases at J, leaving 9 bases unmatched. The germline V gene encodes CDR1 SGHRS and CDR2 YFSETQ. The CDR3 bases are TGCGCCAGCAGCTCCGGCGCGGGAGAGGGCACCGGGGAGCTGTTTTTT. Protein: CASSSGAGEGTGELFF.

This chain connects TRBV6-6 to TRBJ1-5; TRBD1 is a possible D gene (5 bases). This CDR3 has 16 residues. Deletions cut 5 bases from V and 2 bases from J, with 16 bases between. Germline CDR1 and CDR2: MNHNY and SVGAGI (reference sequence). In nucleotides, the CDR3 is TGTGCCAGCAGTGCGCTCCGGGACTGGGGCAATCAGCCCCAGCATTTT. Its protein product is CASSALRDWGNQPQHF.

The rearrangement uses TRBV13 and TRBJ1-3; tentatively, D is TRBD1 (6 bases). The CDR3 runs to 16 residues. Trimming cost V 5 bases and J 3 bases, with 17 bases left between them. CDR1 is PRHDT, CDR2 FYEKMQ, per germline (reference sequence). CDR3 protein: CASSPLNRVDGNTIYF. The CDR3 nucleotides read TGTGCCAGCAGCCCCCTAAACAGGGTGGATGGAAACACCATATATTTT.

Of note for this clone: Relative to the germline gene, one junction end is altered; a read error may explain this. The V and J genes are TRBV10-3 and TRBJ1-1; maybe TRBD1 (6 bases). Germline loops: CDR1 ENHRY, CDR2 SYGVKD. The CDR3 extends over 11 amino acids. The CDR3 coding sequence is TGTGCCATCGCCCGGGACACTGGAGCTTTCTTT. This translates into CAIARDTGAFF.

V gene TRBV15 combines with J gene TRBJ2-1; maybe TRBD1 (6 bases). Per germline, CDR1 LNHNV and CDR2 YYDKDF (reference sequence). V lost 3 bases to trimming and J lost 6 bases, with 18 bases between them. CDR3 length: 16 amino acids. The CDR3 sequence is CATSSKQGDFLNEQFF. The CDR3 region has the DNA TGTGCCACCAGCAGCAAACAGGGCGACTTTCTCAATGAGCAGTTCTTC.

The chain links TRBV5-1 to TRBJ2-7; D not resolved. The length of the CDR3 is 15 residues. CDR1 and CDR2 (germline): SGHRS, YFSETQ. Trimming took 4 bases from V and 1 from J, leaving 15 bases between them. The CDR3 is CASSPAPELSYEQYF. DNA for the CDR3: TGCGCCAGCAGCCCCGCCCCGGAGCTATCCTACGAGCAGTACTTC.

The V and J genes are TRBV7-9 and TRBJ2-3; 9 positions agree with TRBD1. The CDR3 sequence is 15 residues long. CDR1 is SEHNR and CDR2 is FQNEAQ in the germline V gene (reference sequence). Trimming took 5 bases from V and 3 from J; bases not matched to a gene: 6. The CDR3 region has the DNA TGTGCCAGCAGCCCGACAGGGGGTGTGACAGATACGCAGTATTTT. Translating it yields CASSPTGGVTDTQYF.

V gene TRBV9 combines with J gene TRBJ2-3, with TRBD2 matching 8 bases. Trimming took 0 bases from V and 8 from J; bases not matched to a gene: 14. Germline-derived CDR1 and CDR2 are SGDLS and YYNGEE. The CDR3 totals 17 residues. CDR3 loop: CASSVGLASGSLFTQYF. CDR3 DNA sequence: TGTGCCAGCAGCGTAGGGCTGGCTAGCGGGTCTTTGTTTACGCAGTATTTT.

This chain uses TRBV2 with TRBJ1-1; TRBD1 aligns across 7 bases. The ends lost 7 bases at V and 11 bases at J; junction bases unmatched: 13. Germline CDR1 reads SNHLY; CDR2 reads FYNNEI. This CDR3 comprises 13 residues. The CDR3 region has the DNA TGTGCCAGCATGCAAACAGGGGTTCGGATTGCTTTCTTT. This translates into CASMQTGVRIAFF.

The chain couples TRBV19 to TRBJ1-2, with 7 bases identical to TRBD1. Looked up from germline, CDR1 is LNHDA and CDR2 is SQIVND (reference sequence). The V and J ends lost 7 bases and 4 bases, in that order; junction bases with no gene match: 6. The CDR3 loop spans 13 amino acids. CDR3 DNA sequence: TGTGCCAGTACTCGACAGGGTTTCTATGGCTACACCTTC. This encodes CASTRQGFYGYTF.

The chain combines TRBV19 with TRBJ1-1; 7 bases are a match to TRBD1. The V gene end was trimmed by 0 bases and the J gene end by 4 bases; junction bases not matched to a gene: 8. CDR3 length: 16 amino acids. Germline V gene lookup returns CDR1 LNHDA and CDR2 SQIVND (reference sequence). CDR3 coding DNA: TGTGCCAGTAGTATAGACCCGACAGGGTTGGGCACTGAAGCTTTCTTT. Protein: CASSIDPTGLGTEAFF.

This CDR3 is CASSPPTGASGGYTF. CDR3 bases: TGTGCCAGCAGCCCACCCACAGGGGCCTCTGGGGGCTACACCTTC. This chain links TRBV7-2 with TRBJ1-2, with 7 bases lining up with TRBD1. V shed 5 bases, J shed 8 bases, and the junction held 14 bases outside the gene matches. Germline values: CDR1 SGHTA, CDR2 FQGNSA. This CDR3 is 15 amino acids long.

The chain uses TRBV19 and TRBJ2-5, with 7 bases that match TRBD2. J gave up 2 bases and V 3 bases, and 9 bases lay outside the gene matches. CDR1 is LNHDA, CDR2 SQIVND, per germline (reference sequence). The CDR3 length is 16 residues. This chain's CDR3 is CASSMGGAGGQETQYF. The CDR3, as DNA: TGTGCCAGTAGTATGGGTGGAGCCGGGGGGCAAGAGACCCAGTACTTC.

V usage is TRBV19 and J usage is TRBJ1-3; 7 nucleotides agree with TRBD1. Per germline, CDR1 LNHDA and CDR2 SQIVND (reference sequence). This CDR3 has 15 amino acids. After removal of 5 bases from V and 5 bases from J, the junction contained 9 bases not matched to a gene. The DNA of the CDR3 is TGTGCCAGTAGTGCCGGGACAGTCTACCGAAACACCATATATTTT. Its protein is CASSAGTVYRNTIYF.

The rearrangement joins TRBV7-3 to TRBJ2-2, with 8 positions matching TRBD2. Germline V gives CDR1 SGHTA, CDR2 FQGTGA. The CDR3 totals 15 residues. J was trimmed by 2 bases and V by 6 bases; bases with no gene match: 5. CDR3 sequence reads: CASRKAGDNTGELFF. CDR3 coding DNA: TGTGCCAGCAGGAAAGCGGGAGACAACACCGGGGAGCTGTTTTTT.

The chain recombines TRBV6-6 with TRBJ1-4, with 12 nucleotides matching TRBD1. This CDR3 region has 15 residues. The germline V gene has CDR1 MNHNY and CDR2 SVGAGI (reference sequence). V shed 6 bases and J 7 bases; nucleotides not matched to a gene: 6. The CDR3, as DNA: TGTGCCAGCAGCCCGGGACAGGGGGCGCCTGAAAAACTGTTTTTT. It codes for CASSPGQGAPEKLFF.

CDR3 in amino acids: CASSSVVAGGVEQFF. CDR3 nucleotide sequence: TGTGCCAGCAGCTCCGTTGTAGCGGGAGGCGTTGAGCAGTTCTTC. The J gene is TRBJ2-1, the V gene TRBV7-6; 10 bases are a match to TRBD2. The CDR3 is 15 residues long. V gave up 4 bases and J gave up 9 bases; unmatched junction bases: 9. The germline CDR1 and CDR2 sequences are SGHVS and FNYEAQ.

The chain uses TRBV18 and TRBJ2-3, with 10 bases fitting TRBD2. V lost 2 bases, J lost 2 bases, and 10 bases stayed unmatched. This CDR3 spans 18 amino acids. CDR1 is KGHSH and CDR2 is LQKENI in the germline V gene. Here the CDR3 DNA reads TGTGCCAGCTCACCAACTTATACTAGCGGGGCGACCACAGATACGCAGTATTTT. This translates into CASSPTYTSGATTDTQYF.

The CDR3 loop is CASRDRVVGSPLHF. The CDR3 nucleotides read TGTGCCAGCAGGGACAGGGTCGTTGGGTCACCCCTCCACTTT. The genes are TRBV2 and TRBJ1-6, with 8 bases identical to TRBD1. This CDR3 region has 14 residues. Germline loops: CDR1 SNHLY, CDR2 FYNNEI. J lost 10 bases, V lost 6 bases, and 8 bases had no gene match.

V gene TRBV19 combines with J gene TRBJ2-2; perhaps TRBD2 as D (5 bases). Germline V CDR1 and CDR2: LNHDA, SQIVND (reference sequence). The V gene lost 0 bases and the J gene lost 5 bases, with 10 bases spanning the gap. CDR3 length equals 15 residues. The CDR3 is CASSIDGVRTGELFF. CDR3 nucleotide sequence: TGTGCCAGTAGTATAGACGGGGTTAGGACCGGGGAGCTGTTTTTT.

The chain joins TRBV19 to TRBJ1-1; the match to TRBD1 covers 7 bases. Germline CDR1 reads LNHDA; CDR2 reads SQIVND (reference sequence). Trimming removed 4 bases from V and 10 bases from J; junction bases left unmatched: 9. CDR3 length: 13 residues. The CDR3: CASSKPGTARAFF. CDR3 coding DNA: TGTGCCAGTAGTAAACCCGGGACAGCGAGAGCTTTCTTT.

The V and J genes are TRBV7-2 and TRBJ2-1; D not resolved. The CDR3 runs to 12 residues. The V gene lost 2 bases and the J gene lost 8 bases, with 7 bases spanning the gap. Looked up from germline, CDR1 is SGHTA and CDR2 is FQGNSA. Here the CDR3 DNA reads TGTGCCAGCAGCTTATCGGGTTATGAGCAGTTCTTC. It yields the protein CASSLSGYEQFF.

The rearrangement joins TRBV28 to TRBJ1-1, with D possibly being TRBD1 (6 bases). Germline values: CDR1 MDHEN, CDR2 SYDVKM. Trimming shortened V by 3 bases and J by 2 bases, and 22 bases separated the two germline ends. CDR3 length: 18 amino acids. CDR3 sequence (DNA): TGTGCCAGCAGTTTCCCTCTCCTTCAACAGGGTACAAACACTGAAGCTTTCTTT. It specifies CASSFPLLQQGTNTEAFF.